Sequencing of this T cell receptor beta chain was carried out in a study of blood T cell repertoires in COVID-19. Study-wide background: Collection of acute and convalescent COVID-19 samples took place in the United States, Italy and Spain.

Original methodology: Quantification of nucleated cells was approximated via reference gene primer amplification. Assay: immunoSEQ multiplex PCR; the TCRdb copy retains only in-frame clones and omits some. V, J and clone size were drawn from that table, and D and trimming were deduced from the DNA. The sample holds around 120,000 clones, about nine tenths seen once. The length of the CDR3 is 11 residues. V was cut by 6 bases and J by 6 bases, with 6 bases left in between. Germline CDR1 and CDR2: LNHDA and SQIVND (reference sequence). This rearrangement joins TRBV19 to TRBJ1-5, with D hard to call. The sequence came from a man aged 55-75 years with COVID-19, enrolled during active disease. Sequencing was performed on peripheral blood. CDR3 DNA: TGTGCCAGTAGCCAGCGTCAGCCCCAGCATTTT. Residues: CASSQRQPQHF.